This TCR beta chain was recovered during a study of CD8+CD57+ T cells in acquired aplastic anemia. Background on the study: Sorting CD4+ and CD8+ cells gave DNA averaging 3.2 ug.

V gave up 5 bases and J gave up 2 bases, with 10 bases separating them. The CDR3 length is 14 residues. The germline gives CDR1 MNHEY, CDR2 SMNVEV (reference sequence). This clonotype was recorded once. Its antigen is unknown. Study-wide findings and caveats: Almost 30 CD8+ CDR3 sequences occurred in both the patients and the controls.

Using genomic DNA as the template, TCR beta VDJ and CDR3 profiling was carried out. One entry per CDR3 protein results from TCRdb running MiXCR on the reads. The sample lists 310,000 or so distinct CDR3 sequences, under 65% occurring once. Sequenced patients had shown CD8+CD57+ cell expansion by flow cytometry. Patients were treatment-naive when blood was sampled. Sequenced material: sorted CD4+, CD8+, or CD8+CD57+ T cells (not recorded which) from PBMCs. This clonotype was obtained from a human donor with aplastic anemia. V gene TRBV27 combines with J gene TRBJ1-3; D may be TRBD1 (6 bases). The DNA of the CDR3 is TGTGCCAGCAGTGAGAACAGGGCTGGAAACACCATATATTTT. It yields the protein CASSENRAGNTIYF.